Below are 11 T cell receptor beta chains sequenced from a single sample in a study of OX40 agonist ivuxolimab in advanced cancers. Generated by immunoSEQ multiplex PCR, the TCRdb table keeps only in-frame clones and is missing some. The sample holds some 17,000 clones, 87% seen once. Sequencing was performed on CD4+ or CD8+ T cells sorted from blood, taken in a trial of the OX40 agonist ivuxolimab. The receptors derive from an adult with an advanced solid tumor such as melanoma, head and neck, liver or kidney cancer.

This clone was seen just once. The V and J genes are TRBV7-2 and TRBJ2-7, with no clear D. Germline V lookup: CDR1 SGHTA, CDR2 FQGNSA. The CDR3 loop spans 12 amino acids. V dropped 1 base and J dropped 6 bases, with 7 bases sitting between them. The DNA of the CDR3 is TGTGCCAGCAGCTTAGGTTCCATCGAGCAGTACTTC. This sequence encodes CASSLGSIEQYF. Based on the CDR3 plus reference TRBV7-2 and TRBJ2-7, the full variable domain is GAGVSQSPSNKVTEKGKDVELRCDPISGHTALYWYRQSLGQGLEFLIYFQGNSAPDKSGLPSDRFSAERTGGSVSTLTIQRTQQEDSAVYLCASSLGSIEQYFGPGTRLTVT.

V usage is TRBV7-2 and J usage is TRBJ2-1; D perhaps matches TRBD1 (5 bases). V was cut by 1 base and J by 7 bases, with 14 bases left in between. The CDR3 sequence is 15 residues long. CDR1 and CDR2 (germline): SGHTA, FQGNSA. CDR3 region: CASSLDRTHGNEQFF. The CDR3 DNA reads as TGTGCCAGCAGCTTAGACAGGACGCACGGGAATGAGCAGTTCTTC.

The chain recombines TRBV29-1 with TRBJ1-2; TRBD1 is a possible D gene (6 bases). This CDR3 region has 15 residues. CDR1 and CDR2 (germline): SQVTM, ANQGSEA. The V and J ends lost 0 bases and 5 bases respectively, with 16 bases between them. Written as DNA, the CDR3 is TGCAGCGTTGAAGACGAGACCCAGGGGTTTTATGGCTACACCTTC. This codes for CSVEDETQGFYGYTF.

The chain joins TRBV7-9 to TRBJ2-3, with 12 bases matching TRBD2. Losses at the gene ends were 4 bases for V and 3 bases for J; bases not matched to a gene: 5. Germline CDR1 SEHNR, CDR2 FQNEAQ (reference sequence). This CDR3 is built from 16 residues. This chain's CDR3 is CASSSWLAGGTDTQYF. The CDR3 DNA reads as TGTGCCAGCAGCTCTTGGCTAGCGGGAGGGACAGATACGCAGTATTTT. The full variable domain, in which reference TRBV7-9 and TRBJ2-3 provide the parts outside the CDR3, is DTGVSQNPRHKITKRGQNVTFRCDPISEHNRLYWYRQTLGQGPEFLTYFQNEAQLEKSRLLSDRFSAERPKGSFSTLEIQRTEQGDSAMYLCASSSWLAGGTDTQYFGPGTRLTVL.

The genes are TRBV14 and TRBJ2-1; perhaps TRBD2 as D (5 bases). Germline values: CDR1 SGHDN, CDR2 FVKESK. This CDR3 spans 16 amino acids. The V end was cut by 0 bases, the J end by 1 base, with 10 bases between. The CDR3 sequence: CASSQESGLSYNEQFF. Here the CDR3 DNA reads TGTGCCAGCAGCCAAGAGAGCGGTTTATCCTACAATGAGCAGTTCTTC.

This clone was detected once. This rearrangement joins TRBV9 to TRBJ2-5; possible D gene TRBD2, 7 bases. CDR1 is SGDLS and CDR2 is YYNGEE in the germline V gene. Trimming stripped 3 bases from V and 2 bases from J, with 14 bases between. This CDR3 contains 15 residues. In DNA, the CDR3 is TGTGCCAGCAGCGAAGAGGGGGAGGGGCAAGAGACCCAGTACTTC. Residues: CASSEEGEGQETQYF.

The chain is built from TRBV27 and TRBJ2-7, with a possible D match to TRBD1 (6 bases). Trimming pared 5 bases from V and 2 bases from J, leaving 13 bases between. There are 14 residues in the CDR3. Germline V gives CDR1 MNHEY, CDR2 SMNVEV (reference sequence). CDR3 in DNA: TGTGCCAGCAGTCCAACCAGGGGACCCTACGAGCAGTACTTC. Its translation is CASSPTRGPYEQYF.

This clone was counted a single time. At one end the junction does not follow the germline gene, possibly because of a read error. The rearrangement links TRBV25-1 to TRBJ2-3; D is unclear. In germline, CDR1 is MGHDK, CDR2 SYGVNS. The CDR3 has 9 amino acids. The CDR3, as DNA: TGTGCCAGCAGTGACAGAGCCAGTTTT. It encodes CASSDRASF.

This clone is deemed medium-sized. The chain carries TRBV6-5 and TRBJ1-2; tentative D call: TRBD1 (5 bases). Per the germline V gene, CDR1 is MNHEY and CDR2 is SVGAGI. V was trimmed by 5 bases and J by 8 bases, leaving 18 bases between them. This CDR3 contains 14 residues. CDR3 amino acids: CASSNQGGFDGYTF. Written as DNA, the CDR3 is TGTGCCAGCAGTAATCAGGGAGGCTTTGACGGCTACACCTTC.

This CDR3 reads CASSLFMTGVSNEQFF. DNA of the CDR3: TGTGCCAGCAGTTTATTTATGACAGGGGTGAGCAATGAGCAGTTCTTC. The chain is built from TRBV27 and TRBJ2-1, with 8 bases lining up with TRBD1. CDR1 is MNHEY, CDR2 SMNVEV, per germline (reference sequence). The V gene end was trimmed by 1 base and the J gene end by 6 bases; junction bases not matched to a gene: 8. The CDR3 runs to 16 residues.

The chain couples TRBV7-9 to TRBJ2-1; TRBD2 matches at 9 bases. This CDR3 contains 16 residues. CDR1 and CDR2 from the germline V gene are SEHNR and FQNEAQ (reference sequence). V gave up 6 bases and J gave up 1 base; unmatched junction bases: 7. The CDR3 DNA is TGTGCCAGCAGACCTATAGCGGGAGAATCCTACAATGAGCAGTTCTTC. Translated, it gives CASRPIAGESYNEQFF.